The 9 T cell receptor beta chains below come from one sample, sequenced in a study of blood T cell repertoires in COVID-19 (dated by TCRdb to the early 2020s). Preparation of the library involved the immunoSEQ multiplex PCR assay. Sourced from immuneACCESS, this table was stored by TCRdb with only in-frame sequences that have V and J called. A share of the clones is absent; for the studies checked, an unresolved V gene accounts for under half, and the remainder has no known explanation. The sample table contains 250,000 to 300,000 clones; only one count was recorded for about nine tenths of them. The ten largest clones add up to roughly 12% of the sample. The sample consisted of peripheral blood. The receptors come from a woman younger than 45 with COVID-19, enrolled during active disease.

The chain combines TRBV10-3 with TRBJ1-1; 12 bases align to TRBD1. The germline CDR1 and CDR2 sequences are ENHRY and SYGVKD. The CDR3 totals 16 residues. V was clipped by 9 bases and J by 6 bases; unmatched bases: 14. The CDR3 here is CAMAPGQGARFAEAFF. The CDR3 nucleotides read TGTGCCATGGCTCCGGGACAGGGGGCGAGATTCGCTGAAGCTTTCTTT.

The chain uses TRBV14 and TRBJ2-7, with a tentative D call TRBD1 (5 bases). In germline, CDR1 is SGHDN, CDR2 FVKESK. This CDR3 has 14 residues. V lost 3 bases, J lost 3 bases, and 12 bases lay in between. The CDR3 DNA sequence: TGTGCCAGCAGCCACCCGACAGCCAGCTACGAGCAGTACTTC. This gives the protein CASSHPTASYEQYF.

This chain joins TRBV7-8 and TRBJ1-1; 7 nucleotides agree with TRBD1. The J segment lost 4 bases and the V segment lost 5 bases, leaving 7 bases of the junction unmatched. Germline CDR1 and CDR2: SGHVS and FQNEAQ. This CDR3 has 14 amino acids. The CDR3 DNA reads TGTGCCAGCAGCCTACAGGGGCAAGTCACTGAAGCTTTCTTT. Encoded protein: CASSLQGQVTEAFF. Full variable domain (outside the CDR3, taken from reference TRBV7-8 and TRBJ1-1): GAGVSQSPRYKVAKRGQDVALRCDPISGHVSLFWYQQALGQGPEFLTYFQNEAQLDKSGLPSDRFFAERPEGSVSTLKIQRTQQEDSAVYLCASSLQGQVTEAFFGQGTRLTVV.

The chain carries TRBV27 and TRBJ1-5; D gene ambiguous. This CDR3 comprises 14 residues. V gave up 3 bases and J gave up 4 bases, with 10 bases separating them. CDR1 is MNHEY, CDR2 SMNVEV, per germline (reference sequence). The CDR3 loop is CASSFRGWNQPQHF. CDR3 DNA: TGTGCCAGCAGTTTTCGGGGTTGGAATCAGCCCCAGCATTTT.

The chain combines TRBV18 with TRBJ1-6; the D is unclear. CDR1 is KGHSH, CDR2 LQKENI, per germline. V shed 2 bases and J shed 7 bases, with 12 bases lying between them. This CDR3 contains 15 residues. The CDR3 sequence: CASSPRVGENSPLHF. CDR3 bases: TGTGCCAGCTCACCAAGGGTCGGGGAGAATTCACCCCTCCACTTT.

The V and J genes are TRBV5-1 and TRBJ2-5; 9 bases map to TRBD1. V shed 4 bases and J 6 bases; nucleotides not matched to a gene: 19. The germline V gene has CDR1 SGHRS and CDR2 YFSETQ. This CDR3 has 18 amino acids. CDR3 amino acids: CASSLLPSGTGISKTQYF. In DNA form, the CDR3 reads TGCGCCAGCAGCCTACTCCCCTCCGGGACAGGGATATCAAAGACCCAGTACTTC.

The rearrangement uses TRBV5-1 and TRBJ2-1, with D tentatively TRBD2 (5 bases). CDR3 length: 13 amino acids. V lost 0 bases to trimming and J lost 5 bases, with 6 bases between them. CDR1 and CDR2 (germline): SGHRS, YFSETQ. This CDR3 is CASSLDGNNEQFF. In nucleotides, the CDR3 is TGCGCCAGCAGCTTGGACGGGAACAATGAGCAGTTCTTC.

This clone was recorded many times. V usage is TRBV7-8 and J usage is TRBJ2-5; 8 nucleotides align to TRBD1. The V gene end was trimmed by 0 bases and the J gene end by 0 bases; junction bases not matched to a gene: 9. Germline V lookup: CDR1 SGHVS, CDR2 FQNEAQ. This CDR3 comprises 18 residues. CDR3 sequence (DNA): TGTGCCAGCAGCTTAGCCTGGACAGGGTTGGGATACCAAGAGACCCAGTACTTC. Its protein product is CASSLAWTGLGYQETQYF. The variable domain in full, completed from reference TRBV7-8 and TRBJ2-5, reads GAGVSQSPRYKVAKRGQDVALRCDPISGHVSLFWYQQALGQGPEFLTYFQNEAQLDKSGLPSDRFFAERPEGSVSTLKIQRTQQEDSAVYLCASSLAWTGLGYQETQYFGPGTRLLVL.

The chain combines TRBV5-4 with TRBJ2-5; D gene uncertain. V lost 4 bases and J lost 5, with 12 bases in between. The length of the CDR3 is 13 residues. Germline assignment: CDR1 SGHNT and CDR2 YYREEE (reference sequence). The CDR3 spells CASSAPPRETQYF. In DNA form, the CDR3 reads TGTGCCAGCAGCGCCCCCCCCCGGGAGACCCAGTACTTC.